The rows below give T cell receptor beta chains drawn from one sample of a study of relationships among human T cell subsets. MiXCR was run by TCRdb on the multiplex PCR reads, yielding one entry per CDR3 protein. The table has 13,000 or so distinct CDR3 sequences, approximately 67% seen once. Sequenced input: CD4+ Th1 cells sorted from blood. Receptors originate from a man between 35 and 55 years old in good health. The CDR3 runs from the conserved cysteine through the conserved F or W. Each record gives: D gene, clone size, V gene, J gene, CDR3 protein, CDR3 DNA. D genes are given only for firm matches. Clone size is shown for a subset of rows, as once, few, many or a class of expanded clone.

D: NA; size: NA; V: TRBV30; J: TRBJ1-4; CDR3: CAWSASHPTTNEKLFF; DNA: TGTGCCTGGAGTGCCTCCCACCCGACAACTAATGAAAAACTGTTTTTT
D: TRBD2; size: NA; V: TRBV10-3; J: TRBJ2-3; CDR3: CAIRGLAADTQYF; DNA: TGTGCCATCAGGGGACTAGCGGCAGATACGCAGTATTTT
D: NA; size: NA; V: TRBV6-6; J: TRBJ2-7; CDR3: CASSRQPYEQYF; DNA: TGTGCCAGCAGTCGACAGCCCTACGAGCAGTACTTC
D: TRBD2; size: few; V: TRBV10-3; J: TRBJ2-7; CDR3: CAIRSGGDYEQYF; DNA: TGTGCCATCCGGAGCGGGGGGGACTACGAGCAGTACTTC
D: NA; size: NA; V: TRBV7-9; J: TRBJ2-7; CDR3: CASSFSGAISYEQYF; DNA: TGTGCCAGCAGCTTCTCAGGGGCGATCTCCTACGAGCAGTACTTC
D: TRBD1; size: NA; V: TRBV11-2; J: TRBJ2-4; CDR3: CASSSGQLAENIQYF; DNA: TGTGCCAGCAGCTCGGGACAGCTGGCTGAAAACATTCAGTACTTC
D: TRBD1; size: few; V: TRBV11-3; J: TRBJ2-1; CDR3: CASSLAGGNWDEQFF; DNA: TGTGCCAGCAGCTTAGCAGGGGGCAATTGGGATGAGCAGTTCTTC
D: NA; size: NA; V: TRBV29-1; J: TRBJ2-1; CDR3: CSVEKGSYNEQFF; DNA: TGCAGCGTTGAAAAGGGCTCCTACAATGAGCAGTTCTTC
D: NA; size: NA; V: TRBV14; J: TRBJ2-3; CDR3: CASSRADTQYF; DNA: TGTGCCAGCAGCCGGGCGGATACGCAGTATTTT
D: NA; size: NA; V: TRBV11-2; J: TRBJ1-1; CDR3: CASSLRMNTEAFF; DNA: TGTGCCAGCAGCTTACGGATGAACACTGAAGCTTTCTTT
D: NA; size: NA; V: TRBV11-2; J: TRBJ2-7; CDR3: CASSFEDGERYEQYF; DNA: TGTGCCAGCAGCTTCGAGGACGGTGAGCGGTACGAGCAGTACTTC
D: NA; size: medium-sized; V: TRBV11-2; J: TRBJ2-5; CDR3: CASSFSIGSQETQYF; DNA: TGTGCCAGCAGCTTTTCCATCGGGAGCCAAGAGACCCAGTACTTC
D: TRBD1; size: NA; V: TRBV5-1; J: TRBJ1-5; CDR3: CASSLTGGQQPQHF; DNA: TGCGCCAGCAGCTTAACAGGGGGGCAACAGCCCCAGCATTTT
D: TRBD1; size: NA; V: TRBV28; J: TRBJ1-6; CDR3: CASSSIRGQGSSPLHF; DNA: TGTGCCAGCAGCTCCATTAGGGGACAGGGGTCATCACCCCTCCACTTT
D: TRBD2; size: NA; V: TRBV20-1; J: TRBJ2-5; CDR3: CSATTSGRVQVETQYF; DNA: TGCAGTGCCACGACTAGCGGGAGGGTCCAGGTCGAGACCCAGTACTTC
D: NA; size: NA; V: TRBV14; J: TRBJ2-1; CDR3: CASSQLGGADGNEQFF; DNA: TGTGCCAGCAGCCAGCTTGGCGGGGCCGACGGCAATGAGCAGTTCTTC
D: NA; size: NA; V: TRBV4-1; J: TRBJ1-6; CDR3: CASSPPDNSPLHF; DNA: TGCGCCAGCAGCCCCCCGGATAATTCACCCCTCCACTTT
D: NA; size: few; V: TRBV25-1; J: TRBJ1-5; CDR3: CASSGVGSQPQHF; DNA: TGTGCCAGCAGTGGTGTGGGCTCTCAGCCCCAGCATTTT
D: NA; size: few; V: TRBV4-1; J: TRBJ1-2; CDR3: CASSQVGKGLGGYTF; DNA: TGCGCCAGCAGCCAAGTGGGGAAGGGACTGGGCGGCTACACCTTC
D: NA; size: NA; V: TRBV11-2; J: TRBJ1-2; CDR3: CASSLAGSGYTF; DNA: TGTGCCAGCAGCTTAGCAGGGTCTGGCTACACCTTC
D: NA; size: NA; V: TRBV30; J: TRBJ2-4; CDR3: CAWSPGLQGNIQHF; DNA: TGTGCCTGGAGCCCGGGACTTCAAGGGAACATTCAGCACTTC
D: NA; size: medium-sized; V: TRBV28; J: TRBJ1-1; CDR3: CASSLYREAFF; DNA: TGTGCCAGCAGTTTATACCGGGAAGCTTTCTTT